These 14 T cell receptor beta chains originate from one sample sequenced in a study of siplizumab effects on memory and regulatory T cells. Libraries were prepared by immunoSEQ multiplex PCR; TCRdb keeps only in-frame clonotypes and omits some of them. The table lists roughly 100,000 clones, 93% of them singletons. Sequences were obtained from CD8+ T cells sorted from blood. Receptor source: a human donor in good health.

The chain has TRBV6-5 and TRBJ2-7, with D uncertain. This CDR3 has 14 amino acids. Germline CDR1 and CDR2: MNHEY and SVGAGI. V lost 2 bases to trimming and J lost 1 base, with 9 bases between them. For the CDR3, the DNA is TGTGCCAGCAGTTACGGCCAGCATTCCTACGAGCAGTACTTC. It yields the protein CASSYGQHSYEQYF.

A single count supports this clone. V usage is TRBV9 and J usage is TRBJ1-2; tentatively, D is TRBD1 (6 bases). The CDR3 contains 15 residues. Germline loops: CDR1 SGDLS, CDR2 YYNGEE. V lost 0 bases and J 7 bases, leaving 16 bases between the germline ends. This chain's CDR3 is CASSVGTGKAAGYTF. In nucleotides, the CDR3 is TGTGCCAGCAGCGTAGGTACAGGGAAAGCCGCTGGCTACACCTTC.

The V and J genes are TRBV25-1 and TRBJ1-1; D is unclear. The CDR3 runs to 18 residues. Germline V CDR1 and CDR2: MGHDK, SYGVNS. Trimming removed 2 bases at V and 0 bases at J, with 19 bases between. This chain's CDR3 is CASSETQASSWLNTEAFF. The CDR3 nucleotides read TGTGCCAGCAGTGAAACTCAGGCAAGCTCCTGGTTGAACACTGAAGCTTTCTTT.

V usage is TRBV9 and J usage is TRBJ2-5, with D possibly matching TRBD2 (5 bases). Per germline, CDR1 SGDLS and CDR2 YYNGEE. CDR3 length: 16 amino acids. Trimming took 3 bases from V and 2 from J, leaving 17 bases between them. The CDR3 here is CASSAGGQATQETQYF. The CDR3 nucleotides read TGTGCCAGCAGCGCCGGAGGCCAGGCCACTCAAGAGACCCAGTACTTC.

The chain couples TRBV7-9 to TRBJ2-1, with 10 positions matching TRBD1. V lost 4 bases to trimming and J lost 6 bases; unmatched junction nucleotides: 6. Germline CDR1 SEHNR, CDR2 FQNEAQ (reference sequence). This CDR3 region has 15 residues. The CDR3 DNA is TGTGCCAGCAGCTCACCGGGACAGGGGTTCAATGAGCAGTTCTTC. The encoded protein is CASSSPGQGFNEQFF.

The CDR3 region is CASSLVRGVADTQYF. CDR3 nucleotide sequence: TGTGCCAGCAGCTTAGTCCGGGGTGTCGCAGATACGCAGTATTTT. The rearrangement uses TRBV7-9 and TRBJ2-3; D may be TRBD2 (5 bases). This CDR3 has 15 amino acids. Trimming took off 1 base at V and 4 bases at J, with 12 bases between the two ends. CDR1 and CDR2 (germline): SEHNR, FQNEAQ (reference sequence).

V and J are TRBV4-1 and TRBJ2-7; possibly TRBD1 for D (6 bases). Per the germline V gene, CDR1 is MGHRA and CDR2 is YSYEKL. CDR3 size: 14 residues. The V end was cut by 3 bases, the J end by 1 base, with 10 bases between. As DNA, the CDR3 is TGCGCCAGCAGCCAGAAACAGGGTTCCTACGAGCAGTACTTC. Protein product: CASSQKQGSYEQYF.

The CDR3 nucleotides are TGTGCCAGCAGCCGCCAGCCTACTAGCGGGGGGGGGTCAGATACGCAGTATTTT. Translation: CASSRQPTSGGGSDTQYF. V is TRBV13 and J is TRBJ2-3; 13 nucleotides match TRBD2. The CDR3 contains 18 residues. Trimming removed 5 bases from V and 4 bases from J; junction bases left unmatched: 12. Germline CDR1 and CDR2: PRHDT and FYEKMQ (reference sequence).

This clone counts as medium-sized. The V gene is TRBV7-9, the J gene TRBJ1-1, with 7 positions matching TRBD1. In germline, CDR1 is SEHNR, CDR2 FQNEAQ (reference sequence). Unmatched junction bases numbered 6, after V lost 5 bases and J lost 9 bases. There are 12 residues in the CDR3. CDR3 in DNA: TGTGCCAGCAGCCCTGGGACAGTCAAAGCTTTCTTT. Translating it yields CASSPGTVKAFF.

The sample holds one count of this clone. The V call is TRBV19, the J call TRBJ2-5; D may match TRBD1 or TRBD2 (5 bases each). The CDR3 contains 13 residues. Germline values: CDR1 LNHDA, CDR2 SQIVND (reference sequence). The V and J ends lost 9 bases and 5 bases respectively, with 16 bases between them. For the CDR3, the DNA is TGTGCCAGCTCTGGGACCGGCGGGGAGACCCAGTACTTC. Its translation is CASSGTGGETQYF.

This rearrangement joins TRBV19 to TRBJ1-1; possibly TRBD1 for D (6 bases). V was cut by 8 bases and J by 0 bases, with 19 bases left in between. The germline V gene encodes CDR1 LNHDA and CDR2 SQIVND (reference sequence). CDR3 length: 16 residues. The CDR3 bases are TGTGCCAGTTCCCCCCGTGGGGGCTTCTTGAACACTGAAGCTTTCTTT. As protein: CASSPRGGFLNTEAFF.

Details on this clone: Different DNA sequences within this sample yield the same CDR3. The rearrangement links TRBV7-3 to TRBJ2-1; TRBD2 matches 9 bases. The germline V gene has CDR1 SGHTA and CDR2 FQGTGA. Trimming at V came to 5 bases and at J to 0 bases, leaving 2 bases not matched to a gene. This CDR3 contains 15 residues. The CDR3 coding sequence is TGTGCCAGCAGCCTTAGCGGGAGCTCCTACAATGAGCAGTTCTTC. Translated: CASSLSGSSYNEQFF.

The CDR3 DNA is TGTGCCAGCAGTGGGATGGAGACCCAGTACTTC. This sequence encodes CASSGMETQYF. The rearrangement joins TRBV25-1 to TRBJ2-5; no reliable D call. V was clipped by 4 bases and J by 5 bases, with 5 bases between them. CDR3 size: 11 residues. Germline values: CDR1 MGHDK, CDR2 SYGVNS. The full variable domain, in which reference TRBV25-1 and TRBJ2-5 provide the parts outside the CDR3, is EADIYQTPRYLVIGTGKKITLECSQTMGHDKMYWYQQDPGMELHLIHYSYGVNSTEKGDLSSESTVSRIRTEHFPLTLESARPSHTSQYLCASSGMETQYFGPGTRLLVL.

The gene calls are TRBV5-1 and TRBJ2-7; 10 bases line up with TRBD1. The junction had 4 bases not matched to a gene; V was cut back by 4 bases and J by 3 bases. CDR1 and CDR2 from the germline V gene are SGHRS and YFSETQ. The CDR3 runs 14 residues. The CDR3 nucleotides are TGCGCCAGCAGCAAACGGACAGGGGGCTACGAGCAGTACTTC. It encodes CASSKRTGGYEQYF.